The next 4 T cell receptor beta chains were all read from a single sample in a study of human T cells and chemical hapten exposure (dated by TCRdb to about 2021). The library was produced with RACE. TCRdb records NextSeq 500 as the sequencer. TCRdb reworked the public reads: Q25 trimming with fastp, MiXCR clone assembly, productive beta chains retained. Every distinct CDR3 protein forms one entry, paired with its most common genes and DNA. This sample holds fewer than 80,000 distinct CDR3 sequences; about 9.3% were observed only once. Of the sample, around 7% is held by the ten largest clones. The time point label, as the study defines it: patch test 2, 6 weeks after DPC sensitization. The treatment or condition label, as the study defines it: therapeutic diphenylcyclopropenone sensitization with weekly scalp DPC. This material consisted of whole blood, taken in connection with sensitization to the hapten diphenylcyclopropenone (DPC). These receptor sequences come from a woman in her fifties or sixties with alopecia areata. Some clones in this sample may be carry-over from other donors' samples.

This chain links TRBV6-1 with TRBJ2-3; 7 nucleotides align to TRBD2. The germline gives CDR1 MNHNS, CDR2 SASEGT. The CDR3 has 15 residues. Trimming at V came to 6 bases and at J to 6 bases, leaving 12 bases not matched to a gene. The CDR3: CASRGWAGAGDTQYF. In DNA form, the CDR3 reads TGTGCCAGCAGAGGTTGGGCGGGAGCGGGGGATACGCAGTATTTT.

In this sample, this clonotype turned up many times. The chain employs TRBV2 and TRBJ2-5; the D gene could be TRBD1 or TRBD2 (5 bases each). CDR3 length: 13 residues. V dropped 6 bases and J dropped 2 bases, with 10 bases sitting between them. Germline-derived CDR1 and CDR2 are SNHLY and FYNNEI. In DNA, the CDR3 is TGTGCCAGCAGGATGGGACCGCAAGAGACCCAGTACTTC. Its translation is CASRMGPQETQYF.

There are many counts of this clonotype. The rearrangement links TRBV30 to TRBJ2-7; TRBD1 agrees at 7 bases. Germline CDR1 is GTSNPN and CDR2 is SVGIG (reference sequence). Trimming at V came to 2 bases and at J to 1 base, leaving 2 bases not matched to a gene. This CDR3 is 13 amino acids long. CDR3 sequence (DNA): TGTGCCTGGAGTCGGGACAGTTCCTACGAGCAGTACTTC. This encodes CAWSRDSSYEQYF.

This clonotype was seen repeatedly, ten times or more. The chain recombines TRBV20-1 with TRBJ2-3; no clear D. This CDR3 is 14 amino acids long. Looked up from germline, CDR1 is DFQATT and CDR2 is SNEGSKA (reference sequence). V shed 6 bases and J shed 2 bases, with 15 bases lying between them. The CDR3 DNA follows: TGCAGTGCGAGACTTAGCTTTGCCACAGATACGCAGTATTTT. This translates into CSARLSFATDTQYF.